These 18 T cell receptor beta chains originate from one sample sequenced in a study of T cell responses to AZD1222 COVID-19 vaccine. The protocol was immunoSEQ multiplex PCR, while the TCRdb copy is restricted to in-frame clones and leaves out a portion. This sample's table has 150,000 or so clones. The sequencing sample was made of peripheral blood. All receptors come from an adult in good health.

The V call is TRBV7-2, the J call TRBJ2-5; D gene ambiguous. Per the germline V gene, CDR1 is SGHTA and CDR2 is FQGNSA. V was clipped by 0 bases and J by 0 bases, with 8 bases between them. The length of the CDR3 is 15 residues. CDR3 bases: TGTGCCAGCAGCTTAGCCGCCAGAGACCAAGAGACCCAGTACTTC. It is translated as CASSLAARDQETQYF.

The chain carries TRBV13 and TRBJ2-3; D unresolved. Germline V gene sequence: CDR1 PRHDT, CDR2 FYEKMQ (reference sequence). This CDR3 region has 15 residues. V was pared by 3 bases and J by 6 bases, with 16 bases between. CDR3 nucleotides: TGTGCCAGCAGCTTCCCCGGAGAAGCCAATGATACGCAGTATTTT. This sequence encodes CASSFPGEANDTQYF. The variable domain in full, with the rest retrieved from reference TRBV13 and TRBJ2-3, is AAGVIQSPRHLIKEKRETATLKCYPIPRHDTVYWYQQGPGQDPQFLISFYEKMQSDKGSIPDRFSAQQFSDYHSELNMSSLELGDSALYFCASSFPGEANDTQYFGPGTRLTVL.

V usage is TRBV3-1 (or the pseudogene TRBV3-2) and J usage is TRBJ1-2; D is ambiguous. V was pared by 8 bases and J by 6 bases, with 1 base between. In germline, CDR1 is LGHDT, CDR2 YNNKEL (reference sequence). The CDR3 is made up of 8 amino acids. The CDR3 loop is CASDGYTF. In DNA form, the CDR3 reads TGTGCCAGCGATGGCTACACCTTC.

The chain combines TRBV5-4 with TRBJ1-4; TRBD1 aligns across 7 bases. CDR3 size: 14 residues. V lost 0 bases, J lost 8 bases, and 4 bases stayed unmatched. Germline V lookup: CDR1 SGHNT, CDR2 YYREEE (reference sequence). Here the CDR3 DNA reads TGTGCCAGCAGCTTGGAGGCAGGGGGGGAAAAACTGTTTTTT. This translates into CASSLEAGGEKLFF.

The chain has TRBV28 and TRBJ2-3; TRBD1 matches 9 bases. Germline V CDR1 and CDR2: MDHEN, SYDVKM. The CDR3 consists of 16 residues. The V and J ends lost 2 bases and 1 base, in that order; junction bases with no gene match: 4. CDR3 protein: CASSLPQGAGTDTQYF. CDR3 bases: TGTGCCAGCAGTTTACCACAGGGGGCGGGCACAGATACGCAGTATTTT.

V is TRBV5-4 and J is TRBJ2-7; D gene unclear. Trimming removed 0 bases at V and 3 bases at J, with 10 bases between. CDR3 length: 14 residues. Germline-derived CDR1 and CDR2 are SGHNT and YYREEE (reference sequence). CDR3 nucleotides: TGTGCCAGCAGCTTGGGCCACAGAGACTACGAGCAGTACTTC. Translating it yields CASSLGHRDYEQYF.

The chain recombines TRBV28 with TRBJ1-6; possibly TRBD1 for D (6 bases). Germline-derived CDR1 and CDR2 are MDHEN and SYDVKM. V was clipped by 7 bases and J by 7 bases, with 14 bases between them. The CDR3 consists of 14 residues. The CDR3 sequence is CASTLGHTNSPLHF. The CDR3 DNA reads TGTGCCAGCACCTTGGGACACACCAATTCACCCCTCCACTTT.

The genes are TRBV4-2 and TRBJ2-3; possibly TRBD1 for D (5 bases). The ends were cut back, 0 bases at V and 1 base at J, with 17 bases in the middle. Germline CDR1 and CDR2: LGHNA and YNFKEQ. CDR3 length: 18 residues. CDR3 nucleotides: TGTGCCAGCAGCCAAGAGGGAAGCAGGGCAGTAGGCACAGATACGCAGTATTTT. It encodes CASSQEGSRAVGTDTQYF.

V gene TRBV3-1 (or the pseudogene TRBV3-2) combines with J gene TRBJ1-5; D is ambiguous. V dropped 0 bases and J dropped 0 bases, with 6 bases sitting between them. CDR1 LGHDT and CDR2 YNNKEL come from the germline V gene (reference sequence). This CDR3 has 15 amino acids. Here the CDR3 reads CASSQEGVSNQPQHF. The CDR3 DNA follows: TGTGCCAGCAGCCAAGAAGGCGTTAGCAATCAGCCCCAGCATTTT.

The rearrangement links TRBV2 to TRBJ2-5; 9 nucleotides align to TRBD1. Germline V gene data show CDR1 as SNHLY and CDR2 as FYNNEI. The CDR3 has 13 amino acids. J lost 3 bases, V lost 8 bases, and 4 bases had no gene match. As DNA, the CDR3 is TGTGCCAGCTTAAGGGACAGGGAAGAGACCCAGTACTTC. It specifies CASLRDREETQYF.

This rearrangement joins TRBV5-1 to TRBJ1-2; no clear D. V was cut by 4 bases and J by 9 bases, with 13 bases left in between. The CDR3 consists of 12 residues. Germline V gene data show CDR1 as SGHRS and CDR2 as YFSETQ. The CDR3 coding sequence is TGCGCCAGCAGCCCCGAGCGAGGGAGCTACACCTTC. Encoded protein: CASSPERGSYTF.

The chain uses TRBV11-2 and TRBJ2-3; 9 bases fit TRBD2. The CDR3 is 15 amino acids. V lost 3 bases and J lost 3; bases outside the gene matches: 4. Germline V gene sequence: CDR1 SGHAT, CDR2 FQNNGV. The CDR3 region is CASSFSGGGTDTQYF. For the CDR3, the DNA is TGTGCCAGCAGCTTTAGCGGGGGTGGTACAGATACGCAGTATTTT. The variable domain in full, completed from reference TRBV11-2 and TRBJ2-3, reads EAGVAQSPRYKIIEKRQSVAFWCNPISGHATLYWYQQILGQGPKLLIQFQNNGVVDDSQLPKDRFSAERLKGVDSTLKIQPAKLEDSAVYLCASSFSGGGTDTQYFGPGTRLTVL.

V is TRBV19 and J is TRBJ1-1; perhaps TRBD1 as D (6 bases). This CDR3 is 15 amino acids long. Germline values: CDR1 LNHDA, CDR2 SQIVND (reference sequence). The V gene lost 5 bases and the J gene lost 3 bases, with 16 bases spanning the gap. CDR3 residues: CASSGPPGVYTEAFF. In nucleotides, the CDR3 is TGTGCCAGTAGTGGCCCACCAGGGGTGTACACTGAAGCTTTCTTT.

The J gene is TRBJ2-3, the V gene TRBV24-1; 10 bases are a match to TRBD2. V shed 2 bases and J 2 bases; nucleotides not matched to a gene: 3. The CDR3 is made up of 16 amino acids. The V gene's germline CDR1 is KGHDR and CDR2 SFDVKD. The CDR3 sequence is CATSDWSGGVTDTQYF. CDR3 nucleotides: TGTGCCACCAGTGATTGGAGCGGGGGGGTCACAGATACGCAGTATTTT.

J is TRBJ1-2 and V is TRBV29-1, with 8 bases matching TRBD1. CDR1 is SQVTM, CDR2 ANQGSEA, per germline. This CDR3 is built from 14 residues. J lost 4 bases, V lost 1 base, and 5 bases had no gene match. In nucleotides, the CDR3 is TGCAGCGTTGAAGTCGGGACAGGTACCTATGGCTACACCTTC. It codes for CSVEVGTGTYGYTF.

The chain recombines TRBV5-1 with TRBJ2-5, with D possibly being TRBD2 (6 bases). Germline assignment: CDR1 SGHRS and CDR2 YFSETQ. The length of the CDR3 is 16 residues. V was shortened by 0 bases and J by 1 base, with 13 bases between the two germline ends. The CDR3 loop is CASSLGGAGSQETQYF. The CDR3 DNA is TGCGCCAGCAGCTTGGGCGGGGCGGGTTCCCAAGAGACCCAGTACTTC.

J is TRBJ1-2 and V is TRBV12-3 or TRBV12-4, with no clear D. V was cut by 0 bases and J by 4 bases, with 6 bases left in between. The CDR3 contains 13 residues. CDR3 DNA: TGTGCCAGCAGTTTAGCCCGTGGCTATGGCTACACCTTC. It specifies CASSLARGYGYTF.

This rearrangement joins TRBV7-8 to TRBJ1-1, with no clear D. The length of the CDR3 is 14 residues. CDR1 is SGHVS and CDR2 is FQNEAQ in the germline V gene. Between the trimmed V and J ends, which lost 5 bases and 2 bases, there was a span of 12 bases. This CDR3 is CASSPALQNTEAFF. CDR3 in DNA: TGTGCCAGCAGCCCAGCCCTCCAAAACACTGAAGCTTTCTTT.